Below, 7 T cell receptor beta chains from the same sample are listed, as sequenced in a study of shared clonotypes between healthy human individuals. Only in-frame clones appear in the TCRdb table, and some are missing; sequencing was by immunoSEQ multiplex PCR. The sample has about 2.3 million clones, over 90% seen once. The sequenced material came from naive CD4+ T cells from PBMCs. The subset: CD45RA+ positively selected. The receptors derive from a man aged 18 to 30 in good health. Some clones in this sample may be carry-over from other donors' samples.

This clone is a singleton in its sample. The chain has TRBV5-4 and TRBJ1-5; maybe TRBD1 (6 bases). Germline V lookup: CDR1 SGHNT, CDR2 YYREEE (reference sequence). V was trimmed by 6 bases and J by 11 bases, leaving 27 bases between them. The CDR3 is 16 amino acids. The chain's CDR3 is CASIPRGAGDPGSQHF. The CDR3 nucleotides read TGTGCCAGCATCCCCCGGGGGGCGGGGGACCCCGGGTCCCAGCATTTT.

The chain uses TRBV25-1 and TRBJ2-2, with D maybe TRBD2 (5 bases). CDR3 length: 17 amino acids. Germline V gives CDR1 MGHDK, CDR2 SYGVNS. V lost 5 bases, J lost 2 bases, and 18 bases lay in between. The CDR3 DNA follows: TGTGCCAGCAGTCGTACCCCGGAGGCCCCTAACACCGGGGAGCTGTTTTTT. Amino acids: CASSRTPEAPNTGELFF.

The V call is TRBV7-8, the J call TRBJ2-3, with D tentatively TRBD2 (5 bases). The CDR3 length is 15 residues. The V end lost 1 base, the J end lost 1 base, and 9 bases lay between the germline ends. Germline lookup yields CDR1 SGHVS and CDR2 FQNEAQ. The DNA for the CDR3 is TGTGCCAGCAGCTTAGGGAGGTCGGGCACAGATACGCAGTATTTT. Encoded protein: CASSLGRSGTDTQYF.

The gene calls are TRBV14 and TRBJ2-5; D call uncertain. Looked up from germline, CDR1 is SGHDN and CDR2 is FVKESK. The V gene lost 1 base and the J gene lost 5 bases, with 8 bases spanning the gap. The CDR3 totals 13 residues. CDR3 nucleotide sequence: TGTGCCAGCAGCCAAGTCTTTTGGGAGACCCAGTACTTC. Protein product: CASSQVFWETQYF.

On this clone itself: Because the CDR3's place on the DNA is in doubt, the DNA is left out and the CDR3 is given as listed by TCRdb. The chain links TRBV28 to TRBJ1-2. The CDR3 sequence runs 16 residues, both termini included. The germline V gene encodes CDR1 MDHEN and CDR2 SYDVKM. This CDR3 is CASSLYFGGFGYGYTF.

The rearrangement links TRBV28 to TRBJ2-3; a weak D match, TRBD1 (6 bases). This CDR3 has 14 amino acids. Germline CDR1 and CDR2: MDHEN and SYDVKM. The V end was cut by 6 bases, the J end by 2 bases, with 12 bases between. In DNA, the CDR3 is TGTGCCAGCAGACTACAGGGTTCCACAGATACGCAGTATTTT. Protein: CASRLQGSTDTQYF.

This chain links TRBV5-1 with TRBJ1-1; D might be TRBD1 (6 bases). The V end lost 4 bases, the J end lost 7 bases, and 20 bases lay between the germline ends. Looked up from germline, CDR1 is SGHRS and CDR2 is YFSETQ. CDR3 length: 15 amino acids. The CDR3 region is CASSDIYGGHLEAFF. CDR3 DNA: TGCGCCAGCAGCGATATTTACGGGGGCCACCTTGAAGCTTTCTTT.